What follows describes a single T cell receptor (beta chain). What it binds is unknown. The CDR3 runs to 14 residues. The germline V gene has CDR1 SGHNT and CDR2 YYREEE (reference sequence). After removal of 0 bases from V and 8 bases from J, the junction contained 5 bases not matched to a gene. The data are from a study of shared clonotypes between healthy human individuals. On the study more broadly: Contributing individuals were two females and three males aged 18 to 49. Findings of the study overall: Among non-shared clonotypes, generation probabilities were lower than among those shared by all four donors.

Original data processing: Sequence data from immunoSEQ were junction-only and lacked quality scores; consequently, filtering differed. The method was immunoSEQ multiplex PCR; TCRdb's version includes in-frame clones alone and lacks a portion of them. The V and J calls and clone size are taken from that table; D and trimming were inferred from the DNA. The sample holds a few million clones, more than 85% seen once. Sequenced input: naive CD4+ T cells from PBMCs. As to subset: CD45RA+ positively selected. This sequence was found in a young man in good health. Some clones in this sample may be carry-over from other donors' samples. This rearrangement joins TRBV5-4 to TRBJ1-2, with TRBD1 identical over 9 bases. CDR3 sequence reads: CASSLATGGRGYTF. For the CDR3, the DNA is TGTGCCAGCAGCTTGGCAACAGGGGGCCGGGGCTACACCTTC.